This is a list of T cell receptor beta chains from one sample in a study of T cell repertoires in cytomegalovirus infection. TCRdb called the reads again in MiXCR, with one record for every CDR3 protein. Of under 200,000 distinct CDR3 sequences listed, 8% to 10% are singletons. The sequenced material came from PBMCs. These receptors came from a human donor in good health (CMV status not recorded). Some clones in this sample may be carry-over from other donors' samples. Both conserved end residues are part of each CDR3. D genes are given only for firm matches. Size values are once, few and many counts, or a class for expanded clones, and some rows have none.

>many|TRBV6-1|NA|TRBJ1-1
CASRQGHTTEAFF
TGTGCCAGCAGACAGGGTCATACGACTGAAGCTTTCTTT
>many|TRBV20-1|NA|TRBJ2-7
CSARWGRGSSYEQYF
TGCAGTGCTAGATGGGGGCGGGGGAGCTCCTACGAGCAGTACTTC
>many|TRBV7-2|NA|TRBJ2-7
CARNRGGDYEQYF
TGTGCCAGGAACCGCGGAGGAGACTACGAGCAGTACTTC
>few|TRBV5-1|TRBD2|TRBJ2-1
CASSPGLAGSNEQFF
TGCGCCAGCAGCCCGGGACTAGCGGGATCCAATGAGCAGTTCTTC
>NA|TRBV7-2|TRBD1|TRBJ2-2
CASSADRVPYPGELFF
TGTGCCAGCAGCGCGGACAGGGTACCCTATCCCGGGGAGCTGTTTTTT
>many|TRBV7-2|TRBD1|TRBJ1-4
CASSRTGEEKLFF
TGTGCCAGCAGTCGGACAGGGGAGGAAAAACTGTTTTTT
>many|TRBV28|NA|TRBJ1-4
CASSFSTRRRTTNEKLFF
TGTGCCAGCAGTTTCTCCACACGGCGCCGAACAACTAATGAAAAACTGTTTTTT
>NA|TRBV11-3|NA|TRBJ2-2
CASSFGGSRTGELFF
TGTGCCAGCAGCTTTGGAGGGAGTCGGACCGGGGAGCTGTTTTTT
>NA|TRBV20-1|TRBD1|TRBJ1-5
CSAEQGAVGQPQHF
TGCAGTGCTGAACAGGGGGCGGTGGGTCAGCCCCAGCATTTT
>few|TRBV20-1|NA|TRBJ2-3
CSAIPKRVTDTQYF
TGCAGTGCCATCCCCAAGCGGGTCACAGATACGCAGTATTTT
>many|TRBV7-2|NA|TRBJ2-2
CATGKGRTGELFF
TGTGCAACGGGAAAGGGTCGGACCGGGGAGCTGTTTTTT
>NA|TRBV15|TRBD2|TRBJ2-3
CATSLAGVGTDTQYF
TGTGCCACCAGCCTAGCGGGAGTCGGCACAGATACGCAGTATTTT
>many|TRBV7-2|TRBD1|TRBJ2-1
CASSSQGTVREQFF
TGTGCCAGCAGCTCCCAAGGGACAGTTCGTGAGCAGTTCTTC
>many|TRBV29-1|TRBD1|TRBJ1-2
CSVARTGGGYGYTF
TGCAGCGTTGCGCGGACAGGGGGCGGCTATGGCTACACCTTC
>many|TRBV7-9|TRBD1|TRBJ2-3
CASSLDRGQEDTQYF
TGTGCCAGCAGCCTAGACAGGGGGCAGGAAGATACGCAGTATTTT
>many|TRBV7-2|NA|TRBJ1-2
CASTPTGIIANYGYTF
TGTGCCAGCACTCCGACCGGAATAATAGCTAACTATGGCTACACCTTC
>many|TRBV7-2|NA|TRBJ2-3
CASSLGPRDTQYF
TGTGCCAGCAGCTTAGGCCCACGGGATACGCAGTATTTT